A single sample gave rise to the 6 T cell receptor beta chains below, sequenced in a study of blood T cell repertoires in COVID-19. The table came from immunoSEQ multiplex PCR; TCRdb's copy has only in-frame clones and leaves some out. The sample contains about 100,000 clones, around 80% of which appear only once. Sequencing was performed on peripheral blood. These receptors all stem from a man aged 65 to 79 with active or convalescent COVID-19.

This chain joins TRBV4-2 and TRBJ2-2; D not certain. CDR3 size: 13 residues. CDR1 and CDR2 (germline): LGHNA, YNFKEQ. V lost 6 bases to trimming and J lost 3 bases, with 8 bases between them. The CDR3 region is CASRHFDTGELFF. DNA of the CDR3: TGTGCCAGCAGACATTTTGACACCGGGGAGCTGTTTTTT.

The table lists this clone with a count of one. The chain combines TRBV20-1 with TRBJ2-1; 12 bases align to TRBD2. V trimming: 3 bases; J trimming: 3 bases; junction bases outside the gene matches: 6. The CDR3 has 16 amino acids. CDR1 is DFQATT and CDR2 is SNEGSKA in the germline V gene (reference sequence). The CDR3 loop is CSASRLAGGGYNEQFF. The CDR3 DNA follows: TGCAGTGCTAGTCGCCTAGCGGGAGGGGGCTACAATGAGCAGTTCTTC.

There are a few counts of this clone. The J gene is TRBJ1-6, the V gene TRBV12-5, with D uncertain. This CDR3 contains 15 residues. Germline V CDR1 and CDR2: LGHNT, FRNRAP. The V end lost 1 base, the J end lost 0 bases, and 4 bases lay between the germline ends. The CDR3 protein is CASGLGSSYNSPLHF. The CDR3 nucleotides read TGTGCTAGTGGTTTGGGCAGCTCCTATAATTCACCCCTCCACTTT.

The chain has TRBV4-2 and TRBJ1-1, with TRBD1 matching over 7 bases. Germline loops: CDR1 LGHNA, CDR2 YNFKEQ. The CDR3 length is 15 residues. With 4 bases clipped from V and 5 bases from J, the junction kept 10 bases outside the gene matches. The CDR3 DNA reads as TGTGCCAGCAGCCTGGACCCCACAGGGGAAACTGAAGCTTTCTTT. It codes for CASSLDPTGETEAFF.

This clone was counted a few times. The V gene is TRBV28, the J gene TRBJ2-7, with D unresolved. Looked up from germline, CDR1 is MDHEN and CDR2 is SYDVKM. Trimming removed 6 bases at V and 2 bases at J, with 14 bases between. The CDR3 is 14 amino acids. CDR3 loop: CASRYTGSTYEQYF. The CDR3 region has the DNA TGTGCCAGCAGGTATACCGGGTCTACCTACGAGCAGTACTTC.

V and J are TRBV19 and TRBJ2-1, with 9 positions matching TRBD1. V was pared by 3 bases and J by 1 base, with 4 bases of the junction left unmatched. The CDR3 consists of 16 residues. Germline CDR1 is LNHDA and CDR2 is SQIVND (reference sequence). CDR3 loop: CASSISTGGSYNEQFF. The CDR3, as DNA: TGTGCCAGTAGTATTTCGACAGGGGGATCCTACAATGAGCAGTTCTTC. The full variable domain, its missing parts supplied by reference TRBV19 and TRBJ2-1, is DGGITQSPKYLFRKEGQNVTLSCEQNLNHDAMYWYRQDPGQGLRLIYYSQIVNDFQKGDIAEGYSVSREKKESFPLTVTSAQKNPTAFYLCASSISTGGSYNEQFFGPGTRLTVL.